The 23 T cell receptor beta chains reported below all come from one sample, sequenced in a study of a mutant IDH1 vaccine in newly diagnosed glioma. The repertoire was sequenced with immunoSEQ multiplex PCR; TCRdb's copy has only in-frame clones and lacks some. The table lists around 44,000 clones, roughly 84% of them singletons, with 6.5% to 7.5% in the top ten. Stated time point: week 35, safety follow-up. Vaccination used 300 ug of mutant IDH1 20-mer peptide per dose, with topical imiquimod. These receptors have no identified antigens. The sequences come from PBMCs, collected from a glioma patient whose treatment included an IDH1 peptide vaccine. The receptors shown here come from a man aged 35 to 55 with glioma.

This clone came up once. This chain links TRBV5-1 with TRBJ1-1; D uncertain. This CDR3 is built from 14 residues. Trimming shortened V by 0 bases and J by 1 base, and 7 bases separated the two germline ends. Germline V gives CDR1 SGHRS, CDR2 YFSETQ. The CDR3 DNA is TGCGCCAGCAGCTTGGGGCACCAGAACACTGAAGCTTTCTTT. Translating gives CASSLGHQNTEAFF.

This clone was counted a few times. The chain couples TRBV2 to TRBJ1-5; D ambiguous. Germline lookup yields CDR1 SNHLY and CDR2 FYNNEI. The CDR3 spans 16 residues. Trimming removed 7 bases at V and 2 bases at J, with 18 bases between. This CDR3 reads CASKGPLRAGNQPQHF. The CDR3 nucleotides read TGTGCCAGCAAAGGGCCATTGAGAGCCGGCAATCAGCCCCAGCATTTT.

The rearrangement uses TRBV4-1 and TRBJ2-1, with 9 positions matching TRBD1. Trimming at V came to 8 bases and at J to 7 bases, leaving 6 bases not matched to a gene. CDR1 MGHRA and CDR2 YSYEKL come from the germline V gene. The CDR3 is made up of 13 amino acids. The CDR3 nucleotides are TGCGCCAGCCGACGACAGGGGGTAAATGAGCAGTTCTTC. Translated, it gives CASRRQGVNEQFF.

The rearrangement joins TRBV5-1 to TRBJ2-5, with TRBD2 matching over 7 bases. Germline assignment: CDR1 SGHRS and CDR2 YFSETQ. CDR3 length: 14 residues. The ends lost 4 bases at V and 8 bases at J; junction bases unmatched: 11. CDR3 region: CASSVGDYHETQYF. The CDR3 region has the DNA TGCGCCAGCAGCGTGGGGGACTATCACGAAACCCAGTACTTC.

The chain joins TRBV6-5 to TRBJ1-6, with 12 bases lining up with TRBD1. The CDR3 has 15 residues. Germline lookup yields CDR1 MNHEY and CDR2 SVGAGI. J was trimmed by 9 bases and V by 2 bases; bases with no gene match: 2. CDR3 bases: TGTGCCAGCAGTTACGGGACAGGGGGCGTTTCACCCCTCCACTTT. This codes for CASSYGTGGVSPLHF.

The rearrangement joins TRBV7-2 to TRBJ2-3; D perhaps matches TRBD2 (5 bases). Per the germline V gene, CDR1 is SGHTA and CDR2 is FQGNSA. The V and J ends lost 4 bases and 0 bases respectively, with 14 bases between them. The CDR3 loop spans 16 amino acids. The CDR3 protein is CASSSQHGISTDTQYF. DNA for the CDR3: TGTGCCAGCAGCTCCCAGCACGGGATCAGCACAGATACGCAGTATTTT.

This clone was observed a handful of times. The chain uses TRBV6-1 and TRBJ1-4; perhaps TRBD1 as D (5 bases). With 6 bases removed from V and 0 bases from J, the gap between germline ends came to 8 bases. This CDR3 is 14 amino acids long. The germline CDR1 and CDR2 sequences are MNHNS and SASEGT. The CDR3 is CASSGAATNEKLFF. The CDR3, as DNA: TGTGCCAGCAGCGGGGCCGCAACTAATGAAAAACTGTTTTTT.

This rearrangement joins TRBV9 to TRBJ1-1, with D possibly TRBD1 on 5 matching bases. Germline CDR1 reads SGDLS; CDR2 reads YYNGEE. Deletions cut 3 bases from V and 9 bases from J, with 12 bases between. This CDR3 is built from 12 residues. CDR3 nucleotides: TGTGCCAGCAGCGGAACGGGACTGAAAGCTTTCTTT. Translated, it gives CASSGTGLKAFF.

This chain uses TRBV6-1 with TRBJ1-2; no clear D. Germline V CDR1 and CDR2: MNHNS, SASEGT. Trimming pared 7 bases from V and 4 bases from J, leaving 10 bases between. This CDR3 contains 12 residues. Written as DNA, the CDR3 is TGTGCCAGCATTGGGGTGGGCTATGGCTACACCTTC. Protein: CASIGVGYGYTF.

This clone was detected a few times. The chain recombines TRBV5-1 with TRBJ2-1; D is possibly TRBD1 (5 bases). Germline assignment: CDR1 SGHRS and CDR2 YFSETQ. This CDR3 region has 13 residues. V lost 4 bases and J lost 10, with 15 bases in between. DNA of the CDR3: TGCGCCAGCAGCCTGGACCCAACAGGCGAGCAGTTCTTC. As protein: CASSLDPTGEQFF.

The chain links TRBV4-2 to TRBJ2-7; 7 positions match TRBD2. The CDR3 sequence is 15 residues long. Germline-derived CDR1 and CDR2 are LGHNA and YNFKEQ. After removal of 1 base from V and 4 bases from J, the junction contained 7 bases not matched to a gene. CDR3 bases: TGTGCCAGCAGCCAAGGTAGCGGGTTAAAGTACGAGCAGTACTTC. Translation: CASSQGSGLKYEQYF.

The chain couples TRBV10-1 to TRBJ2-2; D remains ambiguous. V lost 5 bases to trimming and J lost 8 bases, with 12 bases between them. This CDR3 has 13 residues. Germline CDR1 WNHNN, CDR2 SYGVQD (reference sequence). The CDR3 sequence: CASSSWTSGELFF. CDR3 in DNA: TGCGCCAGCAGTTCATGGACGTCGGGGGAGCTGTTTTTT.

This chain links TRBV15 with TRBJ1-2; TRBD1 matches 12 bases. V was pared by 1 base and J by 8 bases, with 8 bases of the junction left unmatched. This CDR3 spans 16 amino acids. Germline CDR1 is LNHNV and CDR2 is YYDKDF (reference sequence). In DNA form, the CDR3 reads TGTGCCACCAGCAGAGGGGGACAGGGGGCAGAGAACGGCTACACCTTC. As protein: CATSRGGQGAENGYTF. Variable domain in full (rest from reference TRBV15 and TRBJ1-2): DAMVIQNPRYQVTQFGKPVTLSCSQTLNHNVMYWYQQKSSQAPKLLFHYYDKDFNNEADTPDNFQSRRPNTSFCFLDIRSPGLGDTAMYLCATSRGGQGAENGYTFGSGTRLTVV.

The CDR3 sequence: CASSLTGPVETQYF. CDR3 bases: TGCGCCAGCAGCTTGACAGGCCCCGTGGAGACCCAGTACTTC. The genes are TRBV5-1 and TRBJ2-5, with a weak D call TRBD1 (5 bases). CDR1 is SGHRS and CDR2 is YFSETQ in the germline V gene. With 1 base removed from V and 5 bases from J, the gap between germline ends came to 12 bases. There are 14 residues in the CDR3.

V gene TRBV6-5 combines with J gene TRBJ1-2, with TRBD1 as a possible D gene (6 bases). V was cut by 0 bases and J by 5 bases, with 13 bases left in between. This CDR3 comprises 15 residues. CDR1 and CDR2 from the germline V gene are MNHEY and SVGAGI. CDR3 protein: CASSYSGGARYGYTF. For the CDR3, the DNA is TGTGCCAGCAGTTACTCGGGGGGGGCAAGGTATGGCTACACCTTC.

This clone was picked up a small number of times. The V call is TRBV7-2, the J call TRBJ2-2, with TRBD2 matching 12 bases. CDR1 is SGHTA, CDR2 FQGNSA, per germline. J gave up 8 bases and V 5 bases, and 12 bases lay outside the gene matches. This CDR3 is built from 17 residues. Here the CDR3 reads CASSSRTSGARPGELFF. The CDR3 DNA is TGTGCCAGCAGCAGCCGGACTAGCGGGGCCCGTCCGGGGGAGCTGTTTTTT.

The CDR3 sequence is CSVEETYSYEQYF. CDR3 in DNA: TGCAGCGTTGAAGAGACGTACTCCTACGAGCAGTACTTC. The chain is built from TRBV29-1 and TRBJ2-7; D remains ambiguous. CDR3 size: 13 residues. Germline V gene lookup returns CDR1 SQVTM and CDR2 ANQGSEA. Deletions cut 0 bases from V and 0 bases from J, with 6 bases between.

The rearrangement links TRBV7-2 to TRBJ2-7; 12 bases map to TRBD2. J was trimmed by 2 bases and V by 4 bases; bases with no gene match: 12. The CDR3 extends over 18 amino acids. Germline CDR1 and CDR2: SGHTA and FQGNSA. As DNA, the CDR3 is TGTGCCAGCAGCTCGCCGGGACTAGCGGGTCCGGACCCCTACGAGCAGTACTTC. Protein sequence: CASSSPGLAGPDPYEQYF.

The rearrangement links TRBV19 to TRBJ1-5; unclear D gene. Germline V gives CDR1 LNHDA, CDR2 SQIVND (reference sequence). V was trimmed by 9 bases and J by 4 bases, leaving 22 bases between them. This CDR3 is built from 16 residues. CDR3 amino acids: CASNVYPGTYNQPQHF. In DNA, the CDR3 is TGTGCCAGCAACGTTTACCCGGGAACTTATAATCAGCCCCAGCATTTT.

The genes are TRBV7-2 and TRBJ2-7; D call uncertain. Germline V gives CDR1 SGHTA, CDR2 FQGNSA. The V gene lost 5 bases and the J gene lost 1 base, with 9 bases spanning the gap. The CDR3 is 13 residues long. The CDR3 loop reads CASSHLRSYEQYF. As DNA, the CDR3 is TGTGCCAGCAGCCACCTTCGATCCTACGAGCAGTACTTC.

Details on this clone: At one of its ends the junction is not consistent with the germline gene, which may arise from a read error. The chain links TRBV10-3 to TRBJ1-5; D unresolved. The CDR3 is made up of 13 amino acids. The germline V gene has CDR1 ENHRY and CDR2 SYGVKD. The CDR3 sequence is CAISDKGNRPQHF. In nucleotides, the CDR3 is TGTGCCATCAGTGATAAGGGCAATCGGCCCCAGCATTTT.

The chain combines TRBV29-1 with TRBJ2-7; 8 bases line up with TRBD1. Looked up from germline, CDR1 is SQVTM and CDR2 is ANQGSEA. V shed 6 bases, J shed 4 bases, and the junction held 5 bases outside the gene matches. The CDR3 covers 12 residues. The DNA of the CDR3 is TGCAGCGTGACAGGGGTCGGGTACGAGCAGTACTTC. Translating gives CSVTGVGYEQYF.

The chain couples TRBV7-8 to TRBJ1-1; D call uncertain. The CDR3 length is 13 residues. V gave up 1 base and J gave up 4 bases, with 7 bases separating them. The germline V gene encodes CDR1 SGHVS and CDR2 FQNEAQ. The CDR3 is CASSLGVLTEAFF. DNA of the CDR3: TGTGCCAGCAGCTTAGGGGTTCTCACTGAAGCTTTCTTT.